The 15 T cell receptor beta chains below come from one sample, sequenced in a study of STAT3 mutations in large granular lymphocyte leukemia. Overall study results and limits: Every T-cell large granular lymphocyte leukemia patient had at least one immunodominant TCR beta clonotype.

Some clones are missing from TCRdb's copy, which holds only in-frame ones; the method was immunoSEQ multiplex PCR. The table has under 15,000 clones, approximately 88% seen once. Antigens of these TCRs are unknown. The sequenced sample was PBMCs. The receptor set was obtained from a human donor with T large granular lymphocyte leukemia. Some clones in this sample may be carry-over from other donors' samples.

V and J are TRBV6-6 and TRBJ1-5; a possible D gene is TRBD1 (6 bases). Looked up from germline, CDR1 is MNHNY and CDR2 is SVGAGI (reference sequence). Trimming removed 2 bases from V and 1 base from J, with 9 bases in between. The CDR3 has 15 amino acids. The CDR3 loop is CASSYRGASNQPQHF. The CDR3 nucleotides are TGTGCCAGCAGTTACCGGGGGGCGAGCAATCAGCCCCAGCATTTT.

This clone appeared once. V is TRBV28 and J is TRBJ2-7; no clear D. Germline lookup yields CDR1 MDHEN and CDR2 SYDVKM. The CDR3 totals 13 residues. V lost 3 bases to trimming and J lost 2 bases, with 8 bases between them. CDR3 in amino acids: CASSFVTTYEQYF. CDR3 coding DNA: TGTGCCAGCAGTTTCGTGACGACCTACGAGCAGTACTTC.

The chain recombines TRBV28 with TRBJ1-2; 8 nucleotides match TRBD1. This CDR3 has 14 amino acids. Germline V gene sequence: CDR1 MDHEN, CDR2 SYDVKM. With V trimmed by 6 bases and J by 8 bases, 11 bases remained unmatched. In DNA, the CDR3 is TGTGCCAGCAGGGGGACAGGCAGGCTAGGGGGCTACACCTTC. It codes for CASRGTGRLGGYTF.

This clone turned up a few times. This chain's CDR3 is CASSLTSSTDTQYF. In DNA, the CDR3 is TGTGCCAGCAGCTTAACCTCTAGCACAGATACGCAGTATTTT. The V gene is TRBV11-3, the J gene TRBJ2-3; D unresolved. V dropped 2 bases and J dropped 0 bases, with 6 bases sitting between them. This CDR3 comprises 14 residues. Germline V gives CDR1 SGHNT, CDR2 YENEEA.

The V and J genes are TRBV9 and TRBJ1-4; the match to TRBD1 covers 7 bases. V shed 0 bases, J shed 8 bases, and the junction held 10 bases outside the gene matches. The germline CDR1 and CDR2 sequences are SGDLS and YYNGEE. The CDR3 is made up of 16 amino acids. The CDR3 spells CASSVGWGDSGEKLFF. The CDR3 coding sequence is TGTGCCAGCAGCGTAGGATGGGGGGACAGTGGGGAAAAACTGTTTTTT. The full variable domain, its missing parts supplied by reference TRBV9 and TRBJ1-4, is DSGVTQTPKHLITATGQRVTLRCSPRSGDLSVYWYQQSLDQGLQFLIQYYNGEERAKGNILERFSAQQFPDLHSELNLSSLELGDSALYFCASSVGWGDSGEKLFFGSGTQLSVL.

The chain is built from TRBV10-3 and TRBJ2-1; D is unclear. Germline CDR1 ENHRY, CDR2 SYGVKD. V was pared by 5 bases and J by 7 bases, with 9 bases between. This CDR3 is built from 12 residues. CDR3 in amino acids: CAISQQRNEQFF. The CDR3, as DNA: TGTGCCATCAGTCAACAGCGTAATGAGCAGTTCTTC.

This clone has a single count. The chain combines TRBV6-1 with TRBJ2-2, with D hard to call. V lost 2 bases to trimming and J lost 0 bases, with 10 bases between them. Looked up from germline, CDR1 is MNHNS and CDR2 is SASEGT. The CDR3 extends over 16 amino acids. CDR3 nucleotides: TGTGCCAGCAGTGAACGGGCAGGTGCGAACACCGGGGAGCTGTTTTTT. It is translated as CASSERAGANTGELFF.

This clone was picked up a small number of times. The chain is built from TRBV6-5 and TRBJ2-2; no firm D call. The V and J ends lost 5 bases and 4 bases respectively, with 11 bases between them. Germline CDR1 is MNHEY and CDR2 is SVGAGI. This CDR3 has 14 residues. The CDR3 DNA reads TGTGCCAGCAGTCCTTGGGCCTCCACCGGGGAGCTGTTTTTT. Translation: CASSPWASTGELFF.

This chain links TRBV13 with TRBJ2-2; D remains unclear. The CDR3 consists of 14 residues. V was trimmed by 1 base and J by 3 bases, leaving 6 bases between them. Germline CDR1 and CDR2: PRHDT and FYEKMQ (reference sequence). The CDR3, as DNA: TGTGCCAGCAGCTTAGAACTTCACACCGGGGAGCTGTTTTTT. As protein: CASSLELHTGELFF.

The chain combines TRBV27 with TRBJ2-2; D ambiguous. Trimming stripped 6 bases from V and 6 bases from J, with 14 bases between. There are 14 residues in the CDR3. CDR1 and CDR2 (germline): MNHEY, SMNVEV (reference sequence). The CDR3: CASRRGRLAGELFF. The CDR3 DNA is TGTGCCAGCAGGAGAGGCAGGTTAGCCGGGGAGCTGTTTTTT.

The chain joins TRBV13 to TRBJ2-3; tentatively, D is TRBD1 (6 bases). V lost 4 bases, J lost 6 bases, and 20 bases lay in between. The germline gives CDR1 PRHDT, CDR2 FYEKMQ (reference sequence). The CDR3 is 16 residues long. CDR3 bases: TGTGCCAGCAGCTCAAGGGGGACATCCCTCGGGGATACGCAGTATTTT. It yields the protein CASSSRGTSLGDTQYF.

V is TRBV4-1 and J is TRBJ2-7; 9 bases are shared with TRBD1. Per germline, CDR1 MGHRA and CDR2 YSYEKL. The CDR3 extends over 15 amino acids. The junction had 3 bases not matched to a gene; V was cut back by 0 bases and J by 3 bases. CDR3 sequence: CASSQDAGQGYEQYF. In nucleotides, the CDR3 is TGCGCCAGCAGCCAAGACGCGGGACAGGGCTACGAGCAGTACTTC.

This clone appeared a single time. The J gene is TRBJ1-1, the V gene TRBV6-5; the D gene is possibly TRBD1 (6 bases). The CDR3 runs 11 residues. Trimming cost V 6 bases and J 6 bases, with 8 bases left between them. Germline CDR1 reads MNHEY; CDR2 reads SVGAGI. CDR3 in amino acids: CASSAGAEAFF. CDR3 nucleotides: TGTGCCAGCAGCGCAGGGGCTGAAGCTTTCTTT.

The CDR3 spells CASSSGQGFGKLFF. The CDR3 nucleotides are TGTGCCAGTAGTTCCGGACAGGGGTTTGGAAAACTGTTTTTT. The chain recombines TRBV19 with TRBJ1-4, with 9 bases lining up with TRBD1. There are 14 residues in the CDR3. Trimming cost V 5 bases and J 10 bases; bases outside gene matches: 8. The germline CDR1 and CDR2 sequences are LNHDA and SQIVND (reference sequence).

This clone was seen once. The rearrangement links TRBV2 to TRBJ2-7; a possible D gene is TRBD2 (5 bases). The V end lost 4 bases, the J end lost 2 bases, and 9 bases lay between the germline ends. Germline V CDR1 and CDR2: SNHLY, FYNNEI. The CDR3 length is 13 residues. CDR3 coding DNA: TGTGCCAGCAGTGTGGCGGGCCCCTACGAGCAGTACTTC. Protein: CASSVAGPYEQYF. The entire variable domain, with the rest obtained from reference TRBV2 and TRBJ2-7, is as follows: EPEVTQTPSHQVTQMGQEVILRCVPISNHLYFYWYRQILGQKVEFLVSFYNNEISEKSEIFDDQFSVERPDGSNFTLKIRSTKLEDSAMYFCASSVAGPYEQYFGPGTRLTVT.